This passage covers 32 T cell receptor beta chains from one sample sequenced in a study of graft-versus-host responses after intestinal transplantation. No antigen is known for these receptors. Measured with immunoSEQ multiplex PCR; TCRdb has only the in-frame clones, and not every one. Of fewer than 130,000 clones listed, 90% to 95% are singletons. Material: unstimulated CD8+ T cells sorted from spleen or lymph node cells, obtained before intestinal transplant. The receptors were gathered from a human donor who received an intestinal transplant.

This chain joins TRBV14 and TRBJ2-7, with 10 positions matching TRBD2. Per germline, CDR1 SGHDN and CDR2 FVKESK. The junction had 3 bases not matched to a gene; V was cut back by 1 base and J by 3 bases. This CDR3 has 15 amino acids. The CDR3 reads CASSQGIAGGYEQYF. The CDR3 nucleotides are TGTGCCAGCAGCCAAGGGATAGCGGGAGGCTACGAGCAGTACTTC.

The V call is TRBV7-3, the J call TRBJ2-1; 10 bases align to TRBD2. This CDR3 comprises 16 residues. V lost 5 bases to trimming and J lost 9 bases; unmatched junction nucleotides: 13. Germline V gene sequence: CDR1 SGHTA, CDR2 FQGTGA. CDR3 residues: CASSASSGGPLGEQFF. The CDR3 DNA reads as TGTGCCAGCAGCGCTTCTAGCGGGGGCCCTCTAGGTGAGCAGTTCTTC. The whole variable domain, filled in from reference TRBV7-3 and TRBJ2-1, reads GAGVSQTPSNKVTEKGKYVELRCDPISGHTALYWYRQSLGQGPEFLIYFQGTGAADDSGLPNDRFFAVRPEGSVSTLKIQRTERGDSAVYLCASSASSGGPLGEQFFGPGTRLTVL.

This chain joins TRBV7-9 and TRBJ1-1; TRBD1 aligns across 7 bases. V trimming: 3 bases; J trimming: 11 bases; junction bases outside the gene matches: 9. The CDR3 is made up of 13 amino acids. Germline V lookup: CDR1 SEHNR, CDR2 FQNEAQ (reference sequence). DNA of the CDR3: TGTGCCAGCAGCTTTGTAAAGGGGGCTGGGGCTTTCTTT. It translates to CASSFVKGAGAFF.

This rearrangement joins TRBV5-1 to TRBJ2-1; TRBD1 might be the D (5 bases). V was clipped by 4 bases and J by 2 bases, with 7 bases between them. CDR1 SGHRS and CDR2 YFSETQ come from the germline V gene. CDR3 length equals 13 residues. Here the CDR3 reads CASSQTAYNEQFF. The CDR3 bases are TGCGCCAGCAGCCAGACAGCCTACAATGAGCAGTTCTTC. Variable domain in full (rest from reference TRBV5-1 and TRBJ2-1): KAGVTQTPRYLIKTRGQQVTLSCSPISGHRSVSWYQQTPGQGLQFLFEYFSETQRNKGNFPGRFSGRQFSNSRSEMNVSTLELGDSALYLCASSQTAYNEQFFGPGTRLTVL.

The V gene is TRBV28, the J gene TRBJ1-5; unclear D gene. V lost 5 bases, J lost 5 bases, and 10 bases lay in between. Looked up from germline, CDR1 is MDHEN and CDR2 is SYDVKM. This CDR3 has 13 amino acids. The CDR3 loop is CASSPVGYQPQHF. The CDR3 nucleotides are TGTGCCAGCAGTCCAGTAGGGTATCAGCCCCAGCATTTT. The full variable domain, with the rest looked up from reference TRBV28 and TRBJ1-5, is DVKVTQSSRYLVKRTGEKVFLECVQDMDHENMFWYRQDPGLGLRLIYFSYDVKMKEKGDIPEGYSVSREKKERFSLILESASTNQTSMYLCASSPVGYQPQHFGDGTRLSIL.

The genes are TRBV28 and TRBJ2-7, with D perhaps matching TRBD1 (5 bases). Germline values: CDR1 MDHEN, CDR2 SYDVKM. The V end was cut by 5 bases, the J end by 4 bases, with 15 bases between. The CDR3 runs 14 residues. The DNA for the CDR3 is TGTGCCAGCAGTAGGGTTCAGGGTTGGTACGAGCAGTACTTC. Translation: CASSRVQGWYEQYF.

This chain uses TRBV5-1 with TRBJ2-7; D is ambiguous. The germline V gene encodes CDR1 SGHRS and CDR2 YFSETQ. V was pared by 4 bases and J by 2 bases, with 13 bases between. There are 14 residues in the CDR3. The DNA for the CDR3 is TGCGCCAGCAGCCTGATGGGTCCGACCTACGAGCAGTACTTC. This codes for CASSLMGPTYEQYF.

This clone was recorded once. The V gene is TRBV23-1, the J gene TRBJ1-1; D is unresolved. TRBV23-1 is marked as an open reading frame, function uncertain. The CDR3 sequence is 13 residues long. The V gene lost 0 bases and the J gene lost 6 bases, with 8 bases spanning the gap. The chain's CDR3 is CASSQSKGPEAFF. CDR3 coding DNA: TGCGCCAGCAGTCAATCGAAGGGTCCTGAAGCTTTCTTT.

The chain couples TRBV5-6 to TRBJ2-7; 8 positions agree with TRBD2. Germline assignment: CDR1 SGHDT and CDR2 YYEEEE. V lost 4 bases, J lost 6 bases, and 9 bases stayed unmatched. The CDR3 is made up of 14 amino acids. CDR3 nucleotide sequence: TGTGCCAGCAGCAGAGCGGGAGTTCTTTCCGAGCAGTACTTC. Its protein product is CASSRAGVLSEQYF.

With respect to this clone: The junction shows a germline mismatch at one end, possibly a read error. In the same sample, other DNA sequences code for this CDR3. The chain joins TRBV2 to TRBJ2-7; the D gene could be TRBD1 or TRBD2 (6 bases each). Germline V gives CDR1 SNHLY, CDR2 FYNNEI. The CDR3 length is 13 residues. This CDR3 is CASRRGTAYEQYF. The CDR3 nucleotides are TGTGCTAGCAGGAGGGGGACGGCATACGAGCAGTACTTC.

V gene TRBV10-3 combines with J gene TRBJ2-7; possibly TRBD1 for D (6 bases). Germline V CDR1 and CDR2: ENHRY, SYGVKD. Trimming took 2 bases from V and 3 from J, leaving 17 bases between them. The CDR3 runs 16 residues. DNA of the CDR3: TGTGCCATCAGTGAGCCCCACTCGGGACAAGTCTACGAGCAGTACTTC. It translates to CAISEPHSGQVYEQYF.

The J gene is TRBJ2-3, the V gene TRBV5-1; D is uncertain. The CDR3 spans 12 residues. Germline values: CDR1 SGHRS, CDR2 YFSETQ. Trimming cost V 0 bases and J 6 bases, with 5 bases left between them. The CDR3 DNA is TGCGCCAGCAGCTTGGTTACTGATACGCAGTATTTT. Its translation: CASSLVTDTQYF. Complete variable domain (other parts from reference TRBV5-1 and TRBJ2-3): KAGVTQTPRYLIKTRGQQVTLSCSPISGHRSVSWYQQTPGQGLQFLFEYFSETQRNKGNFPGRFSGRQFSNSRSEMNVSTLELGDSALYLCASSLVTDTQYFGPGTRLTVL.

The CDR3 loop reads CSVWTSGRDEQFF. CDR3 in DNA: TGCAGCGTTTGGACTAGCGGGAGGGACGAGCAGTTCTTC. The rearrangement uses TRBV29-1 and TRBJ2-1; 15 positions agree with TRBD2. Germline V gene lookup returns CDR1 SQVTM and CDR2 ANQGSEA. This CDR3 has 13 residues. V was pared by 5 bases and J by 10 bases, with 3 bases of the junction left unmatched.

The CDR3 nucleotides are TGTGCCAGCAGCCCAGAGGGGTGGAATAATGAAAAACTGTTTTTT. Protein: CASSPEGWNNEKLFF. This chain links TRBV28 with TRBJ1-4; a possible D gene is TRBD1 (5 bases). The germline V gene encodes CDR1 MDHEN and CDR2 SYDVKM. This CDR3 region has 15 residues. The V gene lost 6 bases and the J gene lost 4 bases, with 15 bases spanning the gap.

For the CDR3, the DNA is TGTGCCAGCAGCTTGGCAGGGGCCTACAATGAGCAGTTCTTC. It codes for CASSLAGAYNEQFF. The V and J genes are TRBV5-4 and TRBJ2-1; D may be TRBD1 (6 bases). Germline V CDR1 and CDR2: SGHNT, YYREEE (reference sequence). CDR3 length: 14 residues. Trimming took off 0 bases at V and 2 bases at J, with 6 bases between the two ends.

The chain recombines TRBV6-5 with TRBJ1-1, with TRBD1 as a possible D gene (5 bases). The CDR3 consists of 12 residues. Per germline, CDR1 MNHEY and CDR2 SVGAGI. V lost 5 bases and J lost 6, with 10 bases in between. The CDR3 region has the DNA TGTGCCAGCAGTGAGGGGTCAGCTGAAGCTTTCTTT. Its protein is CASSEGSAEAFF.

The V call is TRBV14, the J call TRBJ2-7; a possible D gene is TRBD1 (6 bases). The CDR3 has 16 amino acids. Deletions cut 0 bases from V and 6 bases from J, with 18 bases between. CDR1 SGHDN and CDR2 FVKESK come from the germline V gene. This CDR3 is CASSQDQGSGVFEQYF. The CDR3 bases are TGTGCCAGCAGCCAAGATCAGGGATCAGGGGTCTTCGAGCAGTACTTC.

The chain recombines TRBV7-9 with TRBJ1-1; 9 nucleotides align to TRBD1. Trimming cost V 5 bases and J 6 bases; bases outside gene matches: 7. Per the germline V gene, CDR1 is SEHNR and CDR2 is FQNEAQ (reference sequence). This CDR3 has 14 residues. In DNA, the CDR3 is TGTGCCAGCAGCCTCCGGGACAGGGCTCCTGAAGCTTTCTTT. Translation gives CASSLRDRAPEAFF.

V and J are TRBV27 and TRBJ1-1, with unresolved D. Trimming stripped 11 bases from V and 2 bases from J, with 15 bases between. From germline, CDR1 is MNHEY and CDR2 SMNVEV (reference sequence). The CDR3 totals 13 residues. The CDR3 DNA is TGTGCCTCCCAATCCTCGGACAACACTGAAGCTTTCTTT. This sequence encodes CASQSSDNTEAFF.

This clone was observed once. The rearrangement links TRBV27 to TRBJ2-1, with 8 bases that match TRBD1. This CDR3 has 13 amino acids. Germline CDR1 is MNHEY and CDR2 is SMNVEV (reference sequence). The ends lost 8 bases at V and 0 bases at J; junction bases unmatched: 0. CDR3 loop: CASGQGSYNEQFF. The CDR3 DNA is TGTGCCAGCGGACAGGGCTCCTACAATGAGCAGTTCTTC.

The chain couples TRBV28 to TRBJ1-4, with D perhaps matching TRBD1 (5 bases). This CDR3 spans 16 amino acids. The V gene lost 7 bases and the J gene lost 0 bases, with 15 bases spanning the gap. CDR1 MDHEN and CDR2 SYDVKM come from the germline V gene. The CDR3, as DNA: TGTGCCAGCAAAGAGGAGGGGATCACAACTAATGAAAAACTGTTTTTT. As protein: CASKEEGITTNEKLFF. Full variable domain (rest looked up from reference TRBV28 and TRBJ1-4): DVKVTQSSRYLVKRTGEKVFLECVQDMDHENMFWYRQDPGLGLRLIYFSYDVKMKEKGDIPEGYSVSREKKERFSLILESASTNQTSMYLCASKEEGITTNEKLFFGSGTQLSVL.

V is TRBV19 and J is TRBJ2-1, with TRBD1 identical over 8 bases. The CDR3 totals 16 residues. The germline V gene encodes CDR1 LNHDA and CDR2 SQIVND (reference sequence). The J segment lost 4 bases and the V segment lost 5 bases, leaving 10 bases of the junction unmatched. The CDR3 coding sequence is TGTGCCAGTAGTGACTCTGACAGGGGATTTTACAATGAGCAGTTCTTC. It specifies CASSDSDRGFYNEQFF.

V is TRBV7-9 and J is TRBJ2-7, with 9 nucleotides matching TRBD1. The CDR3 contains 15 residues. Looked up from germline, CDR1 is SEHNR and CDR2 is FQNEAQ (reference sequence). The J segment lost 7 bases and the V segment lost 6 bases, leaving 13 bases of the junction unmatched. The CDR3 here is CASSSTGGAPWEQYF. In DNA, the CDR3 is TGTGCCAGCAGTTCTACAGGGGGCGCCCCCTGGGAGCAGTACTTC. Full variable domain (outside the CDR3, taken from reference TRBV7-9 and TRBJ2-7): DTGVSQNPRHKITKRGQNVTFRCDPISEHNRLYWYRQTLGQGPEFLTYFQNEAQLEKSRLLSDRFSAERPKGSFSTLEIQRTEQGDSAMYLCASSSTGGAPWEQYFGPGTRLTVT.

CDR3 DNA: TGTGCCAGTTACCCTTACGGCGCCTCCCCTAGCTCCTACAATGAGCAGTTCTTC. Translated, it gives CASYPYGASPSSYNEQFF. The chain employs TRBV28 and TRBJ2-1, with unresolved D. V gave up 9 bases and J gave up 0 bases, with 24 bases separating them. The CDR3 contains 18 residues. The germline CDR1 and CDR2 sequences are MDHEN and SYDVKM.

This sequence joins TRBV27 and TRBJ1-5; 8 bases align to TRBD1. V lost 4 bases, J lost 5 bases, and 1 base stayed unmatched. This CDR3 is 13 amino acids long. In germline, CDR1 is MNHEY, CDR2 SMNVEV (reference sequence). CDR3 in DNA: TGTGCCAGCAGTTGGGGACAGGATCAGCCCCAGCATTTT. Protein product: CASSWGQDQPQHF.

J is TRBJ2-2 and V is TRBV9; D ambiguous. The CDR3 totals 15 residues. V lost 4 bases and J 6 bases, leaving 16 bases between the germline ends. Germline V lookup: CDR1 SGDLS, CDR2 YYNGEE. For the CDR3, the DNA is TGTGCCAGCAGCACTCACAAGGGCTCGGCCGGGGAGCTGTTTTTT. Its protein is CASSTHKGSAGELFF.

The CDR3 loop reads CASSPINGGGDTQYF. For the CDR3, the DNA is TGTGCCAGCTCACCAATCAACGGAGGCGGGGATACGCAGTATTTT. V gene TRBV18 combines with J gene TRBJ2-3; D may be TRBD2 (5 bases). The CDR3 has 15 residues. Germline V gene data show CDR1 as KGHSH and CDR2 as LQKENI. Trimming took 2 bases from V and 6 from J, leaving 15 bases between them.

V gene TRBV14 combines with J gene TRBJ2-1; weak D call: TRBD2 (6 bases). Germline V lookup: CDR1 SGHDN, CDR2 FVKESK. The CDR3 extends over 14 amino acids. V shed 0 bases and J shed 7 bases, with 10 bases lying between them. The CDR3 region has the DNA TGTGCCAGCAGCCAAGATAGGACTACAAATGAGCAGTTCTTC. It codes for CASSQDRTTNEQFF. Full variable domain (outside the CDR3, taken from reference TRBV14 and TRBJ2-1): EAGVTQFPSHSVIEKGQTVTLRCDPISGHDNLYWYRRVMGKEIKFLLHFVKESKQDESGMPNNRFLAERTGGTYSTLKVQPAELEDSGVYFCASSQDRTTNEQFFGPGTRLTVL.

The chain uses TRBV5-6 and TRBJ2-7; tentative D call: TRBD1 (5 bases). Trimming removed 1 base at V and 3 bases at J, with 11 bases between. This CDR3 contains 14 residues. CDR1 and CDR2 (germline): SGHDT, YYEEEE. Here the CDR3 DNA reads TGTGCCAGCAGCTTGTTTACCAGGGACTACGAGCAGTACTTC. Its translation is CASSLFTRDYEQYF.

The J gene is TRBJ2-7, the V gene TRBV7-9; 10 nucleotides line up with TRBD1. From germline, CDR1 is SEHNR and CDR2 FQNEAQ (reference sequence). This CDR3 is built from 15 residues. The trim removed 3 bases at V and 2 bases at J, leaving 4 bases unmatched. The CDR3 spells CASSFTGTGAYEQYF. The CDR3, as DNA: TGTGCCAGCAGCTTCACCGGGACAGGGGCCTACGAGCAGTACTTC.

The chain recombines TRBV11-1 with TRBJ1-1, with D possibly matching TRBD1 (5 bases). The germline V and J ends were trimmed by 2 bases and 1 base, with 8 bases remaining between them. The CDR3 contains 14 residues. Germline CDR1 is SGHAT and CDR2 is FQDESV (reference sequence). CDR3 protein: CASSLQGGNTEAFF. For the CDR3, the DNA is TGTGCCAGCAGCTTACAGGGAGGGAACACTGAAGCTTTCTTT.

The chain uses TRBV2 and TRBJ2-7; TRBD2 agrees at 14 bases. With V trimmed by 8 bases and J by 5 bases, 23 bases remained unmatched. CDR1 SNHLY and CDR2 FYNNEI come from the germline V gene. The CDR3 runs 20 residues. The CDR3, as DNA: TGTGCCAGCTGGTACGACGTAGAGGGACTAGCGGGAGTGGGCTGGGACGAGCAGTACTTC. It translates to CASWYDVEGLAGVGWDEQYF.